This entry lists 22 T cell receptor beta chains sequenced from one sample in a study of response to subunit inactivated influenza vaccine. TCRdb redid the calling of the RT-PCR reads with MiXCR, one entry per CDR3 protein. This table holds around 790,000 distinct CDR3 sequences, 21% found once. Sequencing was performed on PBMCs from blood, taken approximately 5 days after vaccination. The source of these receptors is a man in his fifties or sixties who received an inactivated influenza vaccine.

In this sample, this clonotype turned up a few times. The chain couples TRBV15 to TRBJ1-4, with D maybe TRBD1 (5 bases). This CDR3 contains 16 residues. The V end lost 1 base, the J end lost 4 bases, and 13 bases lay between the germline ends. Germline CDR1 LNHNV, CDR2 YYDKDF (reference sequence). The CDR3: CATSRVKGGGNEKLFF. The CDR3, as DNA: TGTGCCACCAGCAGAGTCAAGGGCGGGGGTAATGAAAAACTGTTTTTT.

The V gene is TRBV7-3, the J gene TRBJ2-1, with 8 bases lining up with TRBD1. CDR3 length equals 15 residues. CDR1 is SGHTA and CDR2 is FQGTGA in the germline V gene. Germline trimming cut 5 bases from V and 10 bases from J; bases unmatched to any gene: 13. The CDR3 bases are TGTGCCAGCAGCCCAGGGGGCCTCCAATCAGACGAGCAGTTCTTC. It codes for CASSPGGLQSDEQFF.

CDR3 region: CASSVQGRELFF. CDR3 bases: TGTGCCAGCAGCGTCCAGGGAAGGGAGCTGTTTTTT. The V call is TRBV3-1, the J call TRBJ2-2; perhaps TRBD1 as D (5 bases). This CDR3 is built from 12 residues. Germline assignment: CDR1 LGHDT and CDR2 YNNKEL (reference sequence). V lost 5 bases and J 9 bases, leaving 10 bases between the germline ends.

This clonotype occurred many times. This chain connects TRBV7-9 to TRBJ1-4; 10 positions match TRBD1. V gave up 3 bases and J gave up 8 bases; unmatched junction bases: 6. The V gene's germline CDR1 is SEHNR and CDR2 FQNEAQ (reference sequence). CDR3 length: 15 amino acids. CDR3 sequence reads: CASSLPGQGSEKLFF. CDR3 in DNA: TGTGCCAGCAGCTTGCCGGGACAGGGGAGCGAAAAACTGTTTTTT.

The chain uses TRBV5-1 and TRBJ2-3; D gene ambiguous. Germline V gene lookup returns CDR1 SGHRS and CDR2 YFSETQ. The CDR3 is made up of 15 amino acids. V was clipped by 0 bases and J by 9 bases, with 17 bases between them. Here the CDR3 DNA reads TGCGCCAGCAGCTTGGTTTCCCGTTTCAGTCTGACGCAGTATTTT. Protein product: CASSLVSRFSLTQYF.

This sequence joins TRBV7-8 and TRBJ1-2; 7 bases are shared with TRBD1. The V gene end was trimmed by 3 bases and the J gene end by 3 bases; junction bases not matched to a gene: 4. Germline values: CDR1 SGHVS, CDR2 FQNEAQ. The CDR3 extends over 14 amino acids. CDR3: CASSFRDRYYGYTF. The DNA for the CDR3 is TGTGCCAGCAGCTTCCGGGACAGATACTATGGCTACACCTTC.

The table lists this clonotype with a few counts. The chain carries TRBV7-9 and TRBJ2-5; 9 bases map to TRBD1. With V trimmed by 3 bases and J by 4 bases, 9 bases remained unmatched. The CDR3 is 16 amino acids. Germline assignment: CDR1 SEHNR and CDR2 FQNEAQ (reference sequence). The CDR3 DNA follows: TGTGCCAGCAGCTTTGGTGACAGGGGGACGGGAGAGACCCAGTACTTC. This gives the protein CASSFGDRGTGETQYF.

The chain uses TRBV6-5 and TRBJ1-3; TRBD1 matches 9 bases. Unmatched junction bases numbered 6, after V lost 0 bases and J lost 0 bases. Germline loops: CDR1 MNHEY, CDR2 SVGAGI. There are 18 residues in the CDR3. The CDR3 DNA reads as TGTGCCAGCAGTTACTCCGGGACAGGGTACGGCTCTGGAAACACCATATATTTT. Protein product: CASSYSGTGYGSGNTIYF.

The V and J genes are TRBV7-2 and TRBJ2-7; D is possibly TRBD2 (6 bases). The CDR3 runs to 15 residues. V lost 5 bases, J lost 3 bases, and 17 bases lay in between. The germline V gene encodes CDR1 SGHTA and CDR2 FQGNSA. CDR3 DNA sequence: TGTGCCAGCAGCAAGCAGCCGGGACTTCACTACGAGCAGTACTTC. Translation gives CASSKQPGLHYEQYF.

The J gene is TRBJ1-1, the V gene TRBV20-1; maybe TRBD1 (6 bases). The CDR3 has 15 amino acids. With 3 bases removed from V and 4 bases from J, the gap between germline ends came to 18 bases. CDR1 is DFQATT, CDR2 SNEGSKA, per germline (reference sequence). The CDR3 bases are TGCAGTGCTAGGGGGGCTACGGGGGATTTCACTGAAGCTTTCTTT. Translating it yields CSARGATGDFTEAFF.

The gene calls are TRBV20-1 and TRBJ2-1, with 8 bases lining up with TRBD2. V lost 5 bases, J lost 2 bases, and 23 bases stayed unmatched. The CDR3 consists of 20 residues. Germline assignment: CDR1 DFQATT and CDR2 SNEGSKA (reference sequence). CDR3 DNA sequence: TGCAGTGCTTACAGAGGCTTCTCGGGTCAGCGGGAGAACACCTACAATGAGCAGTTCTTC. It specifies CSAYRGFSGQRENTYNEQFF.

The sample holds a few counts of this clonotype. In nucleotides, the CDR3 is TGTGCCAGCAGTTACACGGGCGAGAACACTGAAGCTTTCTTT. It translates to CASSYTGENTEAFF. The V and J genes are TRBV6-2 or TRBV6-3 and TRBJ1-1, with D uncertain. V was pared by 2 bases and J by 1 base, with 8 bases between. Germline V CDR1 and CDR2: MNHEY, SVGEGT. The CDR3 loop spans 14 amino acids.

This clonotype was seen more than once but under ten times. This chain joins TRBV20-1 and TRBJ2-1; D not resolved. There are 13 residues in the CDR3. V was trimmed by 6 bases and J by 7 bases, leaving 16 bases between them. CDR1 and CDR2 (germline): DFQATT, SNEGSKA (reference sequence). CDR3 loop: CSASVGAGNEQFF. CDR3 DNA sequence: TGCAGTGCGTCTGTTGGTGCAGGTAATGAGCAGTTCTTC.

This clonotype was counted between two and nine times. The chain has TRBV20-1 and TRBJ2-1; D is ambiguous. V was shortened by 3 bases and J by 10 bases, with 10 bases between the two germline ends. The CDR3 totals 11 residues. In germline, CDR1 is DFQATT, CDR2 SNEGSKA (reference sequence). CDR3 bases: TGCAGTGCTAGCGGCCCACTCGAGCAGTTCTTC. Amino acids: CSASGPLEQFF.

This clonotype was seen at least ten times. V is TRBV7-2 and J is TRBJ1-2; tentative D call: TRBD1 (5 bases). V dropped 8 bases and J dropped 4 bases, with 14 bases sitting between them. The CDR3 contains 13 residues. The germline V gene encodes CDR1 SGHTA and CDR2 FQGNSA. CDR3 DNA: TGTGCCAGCGATACGGGGCCCCCCTATGGCTACACCTTC. Amino acid sequence: CASDTGPPYGYTF.

In its sample, this clonotype was seen a few times. This chain joins TRBV7-2 and TRBJ2-1; D possibly corresponds to TRBD2 (6 bases). The V and J ends lost 5 bases and 7 bases respectively, with 18 bases between them. Germline-derived CDR1 and CDR2 are SGHTA and FQGNSA. CDR3 length equals 15 residues. The CDR3: CASSTGLPGGNEQFF. The CDR3 DNA reads TGTGCCAGCAGCACGGGACTCCCAGGCGGGAATGAGCAGTTCTTC.

This clonotype came up a few times. The gene calls are TRBV5-5 and TRBJ1-2, with no clear D. Germline V gives CDR1 SGHKS, CDR2 YYEKEE (reference sequence). V lost 0 bases to trimming and J lost 4 bases, with 10 bases between them. The CDR3 consists of 14 residues. CDR3 in DNA: TGTGCCAGCAGCTTGGTCGCACTGTCCTATGGCTACACCTTC. Amino acid sequence: CASSLVALSYGYTF.

The V gene is TRBV4-3, the J gene TRBJ1-2, with 8 bases matching TRBD1. This CDR3 contains 15 residues. The ends lost 1 base at V and 2 bases at J; junction bases unmatched: 3. Per the germline V gene, CDR1 is LGHNA and CDR2 is YSLEER. CDR3 DNA: TGCGCCAGCAGCCAAGGTAGACAGGGGAACTATGGCTACACCTTC. Residues: CASSQGRQGNYGYTF.

This clonotype occurred a few times. The chain recombines TRBV9 with TRBJ2-2; tentatively, D is TRBD1 (6 bases). Germline V lookup: CDR1 SGDLS, CDR2 YYNGEE. The CDR3 is made up of 17 amino acids. Trimming removed 4 bases at V and 0 bases at J, with 16 bases between. The DNA of the CDR3 is TGTGCCAGCAGCAACCGGGACAACGCCCCGAACACCGGGGAGCTGTTTTTT. It yields the protein CASSNRDNAPNTGELFF.

This clonotype was picked up many times. The genes are TRBV29-1 and TRBJ2-7; 9 nucleotides align to TRBD1. Germline V lookup: CDR1 SQVTM, CDR2 ANQGSEA. CDR3 size: 13 residues. The junction had 6 bases not matched to a gene; V was cut back by 3 bases and J by 6 bases. CDR3 coding DNA: TGCAGCGTTGAGTCCGGGACAGGGACCGAGCAGTACTTC. It encodes CSVESGTGTEQYF.

This clonotype was seen only once. The V and J genes are TRBV7-9 and TRBJ2-5, with 8 bases that match TRBD2. CDR3 length: 17 residues. V lost 3 bases and J lost 2; bases outside the gene matches: 11. Per germline, CDR1 SEHNR and CDR2 FQNEAQ (reference sequence). The CDR3 DNA follows: TGTGCCAGCAGCTTGCAGAGCCTAGCGGGTTTTCAAGAGACCCAGTACTTC. It translates to CASSLQSLAGFQETQYF.

The chain recombines TRBV28 with TRBJ1-2, with no clear D. CDR3 length: 13 residues. Germline CDR1 MDHEN, CDR2 SYDVKM. Trimming pared 8 bases from V and 4 bases from J, leaving 14 bases between. CDR3 region: CASLSPAGYGYTF. The CDR3 nucleotides read TGTGCCAGCTTGTCCCCAGCGGGCTATGGCTACACCTTC.